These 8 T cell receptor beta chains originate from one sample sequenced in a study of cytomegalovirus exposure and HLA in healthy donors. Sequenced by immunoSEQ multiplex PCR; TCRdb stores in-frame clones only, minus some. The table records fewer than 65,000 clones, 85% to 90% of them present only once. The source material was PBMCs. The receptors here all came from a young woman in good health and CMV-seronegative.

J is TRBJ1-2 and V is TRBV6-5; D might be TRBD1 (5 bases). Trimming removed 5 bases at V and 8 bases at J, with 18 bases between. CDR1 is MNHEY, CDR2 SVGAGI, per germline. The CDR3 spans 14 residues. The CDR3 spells CASSRGYPSKGYTF. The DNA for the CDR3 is TGTGCCAGCAGTAGGGGCTACCCCTCGAAAGGCTACACCTTC.

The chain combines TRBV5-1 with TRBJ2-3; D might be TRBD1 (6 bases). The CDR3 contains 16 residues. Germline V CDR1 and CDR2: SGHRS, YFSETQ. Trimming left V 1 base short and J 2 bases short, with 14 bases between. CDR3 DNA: TGCGCCAGCAGCTTGTATGCAGGGGCCTACACAGATACGCAGTATTTT. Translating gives CASSLYAGAYTDTQYF.

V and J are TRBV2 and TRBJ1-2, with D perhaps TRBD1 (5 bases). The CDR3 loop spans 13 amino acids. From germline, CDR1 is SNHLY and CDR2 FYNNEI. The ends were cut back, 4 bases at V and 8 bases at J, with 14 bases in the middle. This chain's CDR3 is CASSAQGSYGYTF. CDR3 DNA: TGTGCCAGCAGTGCGCAGGGTTCCTACGGCTACACCTTC.

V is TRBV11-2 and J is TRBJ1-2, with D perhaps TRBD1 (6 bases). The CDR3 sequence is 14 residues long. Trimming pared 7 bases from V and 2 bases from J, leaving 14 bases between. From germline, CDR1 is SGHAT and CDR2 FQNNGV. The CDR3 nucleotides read TGTGCCAGCACCCCCAGACAGGCCAACTATGGCTACACCTTC. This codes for CASTPRQANYGYTF.

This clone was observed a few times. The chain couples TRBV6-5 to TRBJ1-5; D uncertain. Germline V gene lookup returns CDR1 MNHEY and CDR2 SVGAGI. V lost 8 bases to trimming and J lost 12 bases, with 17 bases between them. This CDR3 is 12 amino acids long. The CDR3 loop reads CASGDTRSIQHF. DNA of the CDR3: TGTGCCAGCGGTGATACAAGATCGATCCAGCATTTT.

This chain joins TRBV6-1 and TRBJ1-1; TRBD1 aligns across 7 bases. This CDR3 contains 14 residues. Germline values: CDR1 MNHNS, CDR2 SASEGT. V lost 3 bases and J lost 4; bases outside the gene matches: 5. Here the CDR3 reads CASSDRQGSTEAFF. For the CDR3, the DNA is TGTGCCAGCAGTGACAGACAGGGAAGCACTGAAGCTTTCTTT.

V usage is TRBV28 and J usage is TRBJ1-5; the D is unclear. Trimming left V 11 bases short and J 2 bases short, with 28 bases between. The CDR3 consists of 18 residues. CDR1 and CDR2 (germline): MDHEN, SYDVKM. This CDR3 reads CAGRPSGRPGVGNQPQHF. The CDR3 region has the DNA TGTGCCGGACGTCCTTCCGGGAGGCCCGGGGTAGGCAATCAGCCCCAGCATTTT. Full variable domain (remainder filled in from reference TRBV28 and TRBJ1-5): DVKVTQSSRYLVKRTGEKVFLECVQDMDHENMFWYRQDPGLGLRLIYFSYDVKMKEKGDIPEGYSVSREKKERFSLILESASTNQTSMYLCAGRPSGRPGVGNQPQHFGDGTRLSIL.

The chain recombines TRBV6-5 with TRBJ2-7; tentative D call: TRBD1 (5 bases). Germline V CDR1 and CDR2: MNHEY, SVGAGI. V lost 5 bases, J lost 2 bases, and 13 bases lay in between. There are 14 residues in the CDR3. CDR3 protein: CASSPLDTAYEQYF. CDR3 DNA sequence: TGTGCCAGCAGTCCCCTGGACACAGCCTACGAGCAGTACTTC.